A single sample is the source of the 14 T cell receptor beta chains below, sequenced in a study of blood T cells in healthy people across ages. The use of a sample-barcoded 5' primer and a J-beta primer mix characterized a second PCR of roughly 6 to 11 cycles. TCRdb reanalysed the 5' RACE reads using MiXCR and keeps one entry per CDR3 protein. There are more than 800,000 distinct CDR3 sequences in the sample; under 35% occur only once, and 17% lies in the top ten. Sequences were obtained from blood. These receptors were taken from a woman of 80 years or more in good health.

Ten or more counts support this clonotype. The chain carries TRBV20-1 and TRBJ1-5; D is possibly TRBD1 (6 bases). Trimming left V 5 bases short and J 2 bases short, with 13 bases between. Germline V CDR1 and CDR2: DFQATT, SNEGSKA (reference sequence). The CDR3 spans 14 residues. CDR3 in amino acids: CSARQGSRNQPQHF. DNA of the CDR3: TGCAGTGCTCGTCAGGGGTCGCGCAATCAGCCCCAGCATTTT.

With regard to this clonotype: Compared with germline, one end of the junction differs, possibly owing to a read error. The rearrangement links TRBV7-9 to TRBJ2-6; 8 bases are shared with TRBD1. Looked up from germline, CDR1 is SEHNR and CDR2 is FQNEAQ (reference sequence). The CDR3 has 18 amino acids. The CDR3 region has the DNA TGTGCCAGCAGCTTAGGGGCAGGGGGCGTCACTGGGGCCAACGTCCGGACTTTC. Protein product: CASSLGAGGVTGANVRTF. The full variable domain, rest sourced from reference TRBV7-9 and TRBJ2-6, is DTGVSQNPRHKITKRGQNVTFRCDPISEHNRLYWYRQTLGQGPEFLTYFQNEAQLEKSRLLSDRFSAERPKGSFSTLEIQRTEQGDSAMYLCASSLGAGGVTGANVRTFGAGSRLTVL.

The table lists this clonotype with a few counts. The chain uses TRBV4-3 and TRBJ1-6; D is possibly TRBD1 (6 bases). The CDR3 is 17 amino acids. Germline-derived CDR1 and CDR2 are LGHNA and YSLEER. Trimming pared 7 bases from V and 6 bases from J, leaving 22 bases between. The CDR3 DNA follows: TGCGCCAGCACCGCAAGATTAGATACAGGGAGTAATTCACCCCTCCACTTT. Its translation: CASTARLDTGSNSPLHF.

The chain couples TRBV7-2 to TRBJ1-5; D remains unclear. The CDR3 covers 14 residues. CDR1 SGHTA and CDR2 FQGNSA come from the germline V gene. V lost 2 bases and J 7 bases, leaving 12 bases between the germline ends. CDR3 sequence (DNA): TGTGCCAGCAGCTTATCGGAAAGGAACCAGCCCCAGCATTTT. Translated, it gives CASSLSERNQPQHF.

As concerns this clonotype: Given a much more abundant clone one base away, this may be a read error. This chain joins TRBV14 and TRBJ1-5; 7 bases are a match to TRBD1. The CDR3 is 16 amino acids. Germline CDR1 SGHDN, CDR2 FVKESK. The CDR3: CASSQNYRGSNQLQHF. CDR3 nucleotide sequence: TGTGCCAGCAGCCAAAATTACAGGGGTAGCAATCAGCTCCAGCATTTT.

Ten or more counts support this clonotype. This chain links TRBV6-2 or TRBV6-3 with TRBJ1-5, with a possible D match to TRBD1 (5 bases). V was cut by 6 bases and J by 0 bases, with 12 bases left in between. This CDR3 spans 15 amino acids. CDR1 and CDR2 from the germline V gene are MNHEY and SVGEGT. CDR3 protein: CASSLQDYSNQPQHF. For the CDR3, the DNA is TGTGCCAGCAGCCTACAGGATTATAGCAATCAGCCCCAGCATTTT.

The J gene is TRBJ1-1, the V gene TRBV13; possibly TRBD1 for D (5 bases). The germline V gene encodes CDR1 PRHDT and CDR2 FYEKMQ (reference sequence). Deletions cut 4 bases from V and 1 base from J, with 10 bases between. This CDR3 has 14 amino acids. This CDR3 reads CASSSLQENTEAFF. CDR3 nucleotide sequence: TGTGCCAGCAGCTCGCTACAGGAGAACACTGAAGCTTTCTTT.

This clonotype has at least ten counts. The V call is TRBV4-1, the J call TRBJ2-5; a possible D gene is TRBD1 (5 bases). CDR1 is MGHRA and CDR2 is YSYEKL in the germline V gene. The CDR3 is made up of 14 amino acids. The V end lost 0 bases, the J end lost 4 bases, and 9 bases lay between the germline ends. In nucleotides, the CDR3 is TGCGCCAGCAGCCAAGATTGGACACGAGAGACCCAGTACTTC. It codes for CASSQDWTRETQYF.

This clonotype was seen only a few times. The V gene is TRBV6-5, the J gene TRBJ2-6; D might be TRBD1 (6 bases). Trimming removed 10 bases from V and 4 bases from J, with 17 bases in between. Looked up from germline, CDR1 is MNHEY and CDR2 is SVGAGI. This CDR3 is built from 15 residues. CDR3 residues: CATFGRGSGANVLTF. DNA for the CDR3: TGTGCCACTTTTGGCAGGGGATCCGGGGCCAACGTCCTGACTTTC.

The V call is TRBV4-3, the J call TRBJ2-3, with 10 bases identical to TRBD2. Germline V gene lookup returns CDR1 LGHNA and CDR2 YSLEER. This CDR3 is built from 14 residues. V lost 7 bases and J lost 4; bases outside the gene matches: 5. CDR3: CASNQRGGADTQYF. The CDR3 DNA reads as TGCGCCAGCAACCAGCGGGGGGGCGCAGATACGCAGTATTTT.

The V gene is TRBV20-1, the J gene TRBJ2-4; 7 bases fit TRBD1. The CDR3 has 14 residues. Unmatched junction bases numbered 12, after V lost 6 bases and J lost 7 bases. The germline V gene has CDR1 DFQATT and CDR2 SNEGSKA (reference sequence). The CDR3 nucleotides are TGCAGTGCCCCCAGCTCCGAGACAGGGAACATTCAGTACTTC. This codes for CSAPSSETGNIQYF.

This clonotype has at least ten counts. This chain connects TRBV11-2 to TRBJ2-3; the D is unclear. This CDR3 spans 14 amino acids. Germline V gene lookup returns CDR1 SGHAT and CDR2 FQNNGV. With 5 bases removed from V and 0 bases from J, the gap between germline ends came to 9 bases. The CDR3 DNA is TGTGCCAGCAGCGCGACTTCTAGCACAGATACGCAGTATTTT. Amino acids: CASSATSSTDTQYF.

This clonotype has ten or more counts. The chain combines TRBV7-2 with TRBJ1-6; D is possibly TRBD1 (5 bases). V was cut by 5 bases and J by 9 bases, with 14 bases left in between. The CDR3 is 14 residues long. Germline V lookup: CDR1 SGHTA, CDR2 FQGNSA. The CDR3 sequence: CASSPRRGGSPLHF. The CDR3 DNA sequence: TGTGCCAGCAGCCCCCGGAGGGGCGGTTCACCCCTCCACTTT.

The CDR3 sequence: CASRPQGYSPLHF. CDR3 nucleotides: TGTGCCAGCAGGCCCCAGGGGTATTCACCCCTCCACTTT. The chain recombines TRBV28 with TRBJ1-6; D is possibly TRBD1 (6 bases). The CDR3 runs to 13 residues. The germline V and J ends were trimmed by 6 bases and 8 bases, with 11 bases remaining between them. Germline assignment: CDR1 MDHEN and CDR2 SYDVKM.